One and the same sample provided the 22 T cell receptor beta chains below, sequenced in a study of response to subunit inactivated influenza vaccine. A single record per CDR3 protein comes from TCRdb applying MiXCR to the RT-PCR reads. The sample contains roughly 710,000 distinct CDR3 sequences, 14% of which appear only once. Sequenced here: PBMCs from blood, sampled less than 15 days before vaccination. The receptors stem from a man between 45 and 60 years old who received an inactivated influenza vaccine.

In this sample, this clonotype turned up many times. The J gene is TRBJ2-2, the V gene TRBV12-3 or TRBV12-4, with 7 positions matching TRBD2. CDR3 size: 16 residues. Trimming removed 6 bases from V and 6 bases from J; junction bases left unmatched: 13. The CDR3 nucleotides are TGTGCCAGCAGCCAAAATCGGGGAGGGCCCTCCGGGGAGCTGTTTTTT. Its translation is CASSQNRGGPSGELFF.

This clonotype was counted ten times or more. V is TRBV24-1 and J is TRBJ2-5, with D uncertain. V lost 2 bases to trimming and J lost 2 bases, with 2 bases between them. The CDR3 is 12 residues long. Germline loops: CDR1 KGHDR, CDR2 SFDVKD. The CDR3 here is CATSDSQETQYF. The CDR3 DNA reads TGTGCCACCAGTGATTCACAAGAGACCCAGTACTTC.

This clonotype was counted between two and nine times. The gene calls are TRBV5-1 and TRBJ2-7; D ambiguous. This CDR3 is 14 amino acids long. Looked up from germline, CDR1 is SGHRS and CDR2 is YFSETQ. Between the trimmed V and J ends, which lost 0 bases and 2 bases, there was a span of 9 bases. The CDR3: CASSLDIGPYEQYF. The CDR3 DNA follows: TGCGCCAGCAGCTTGGACATAGGACCCTACGAGCAGTACTTC.

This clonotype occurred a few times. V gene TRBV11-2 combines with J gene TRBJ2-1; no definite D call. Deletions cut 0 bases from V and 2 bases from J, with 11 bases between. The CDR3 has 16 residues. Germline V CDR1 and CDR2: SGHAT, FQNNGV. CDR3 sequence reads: CASSLDTRAAYNEQFF. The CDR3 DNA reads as TGTGCCAGCAGCTTAGATACCCGGGCGGCCTACAATGAGCAGTTCTTC.

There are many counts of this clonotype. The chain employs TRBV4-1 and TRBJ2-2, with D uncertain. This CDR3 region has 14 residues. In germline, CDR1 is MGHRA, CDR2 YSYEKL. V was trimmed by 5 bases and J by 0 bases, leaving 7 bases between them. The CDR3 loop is CASSGVANTGELFF. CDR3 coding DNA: TGCGCCAGCAGCGGGGTCGCGAACACCGGGGAGCTGTTTTTT.

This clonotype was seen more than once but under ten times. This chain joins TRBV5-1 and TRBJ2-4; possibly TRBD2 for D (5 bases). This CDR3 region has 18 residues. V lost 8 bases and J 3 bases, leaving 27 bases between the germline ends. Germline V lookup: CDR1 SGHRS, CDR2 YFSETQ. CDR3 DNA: TGCGCCAGTTCGGGCCTACGTGATAGGCTACTAGGCAAAAACATTCAGTACTTC. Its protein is CASSGLRDRLLGKNIQYF.

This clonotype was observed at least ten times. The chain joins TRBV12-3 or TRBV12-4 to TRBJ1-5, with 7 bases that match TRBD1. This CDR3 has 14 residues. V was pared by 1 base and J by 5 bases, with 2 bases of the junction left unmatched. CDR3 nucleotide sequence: TGTGCCAGCAGTTTAGAGGGGGCTGATCAGCCCCAGCATTTT. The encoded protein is CASSLEGADQPQHF.

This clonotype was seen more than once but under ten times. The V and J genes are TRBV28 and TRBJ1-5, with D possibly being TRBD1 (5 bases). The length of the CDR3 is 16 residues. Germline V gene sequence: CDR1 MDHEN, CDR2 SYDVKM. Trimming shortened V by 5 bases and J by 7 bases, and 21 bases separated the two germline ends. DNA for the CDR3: TGTGCCAGCAGTCCCCTCAGGGAAAGGGTTAGACAGCCCCAGCATTTT. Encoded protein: CASSPLRERVRQPQHF.

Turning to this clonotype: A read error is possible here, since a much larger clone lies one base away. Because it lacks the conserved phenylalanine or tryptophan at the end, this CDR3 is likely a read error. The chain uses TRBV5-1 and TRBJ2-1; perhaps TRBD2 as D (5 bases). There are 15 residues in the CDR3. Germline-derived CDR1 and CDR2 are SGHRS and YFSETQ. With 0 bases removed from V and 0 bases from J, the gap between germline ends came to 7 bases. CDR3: CASSLVGDSYNEQFL. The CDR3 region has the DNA TGCGCCAGCAGCTTGGTCGGGGACTCCTACAATGAGCAGTTCTTG.

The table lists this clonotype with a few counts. The CDR3 sequence is CASSPRTGSGYTF. DNA for the CDR3: TGTGCCAGCAGCCCGCGGACAGGATCCGGCTACACCTTC. This chain connects TRBV14 to TRBJ1-2; 7 bases are shared with TRBD1. The CDR3 has 13 residues. CDR1 is SGHDN, CDR2 FVKESK, per germline. The J segment lost 8 bases and the V segment lost 4 bases, leaving 7 bases of the junction unmatched.

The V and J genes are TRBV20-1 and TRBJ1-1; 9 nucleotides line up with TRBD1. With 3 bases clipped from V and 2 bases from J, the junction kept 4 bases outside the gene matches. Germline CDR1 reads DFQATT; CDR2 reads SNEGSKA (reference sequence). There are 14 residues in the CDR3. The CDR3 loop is CSARLDRGNTEAFF. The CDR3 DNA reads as TGCAGTGCTAGGCTGGACAGGGGAAACACTGAAGCTTTCTTT.

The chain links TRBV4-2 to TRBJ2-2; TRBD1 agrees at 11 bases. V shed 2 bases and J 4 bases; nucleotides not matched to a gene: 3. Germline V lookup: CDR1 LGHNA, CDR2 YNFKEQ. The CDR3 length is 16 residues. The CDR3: CASSQSGTGGTGELFF. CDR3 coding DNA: TGTGCCAGCAGCCAATCAGGGACAGGGGGCACCGGGGAGCTGTTTTTT.

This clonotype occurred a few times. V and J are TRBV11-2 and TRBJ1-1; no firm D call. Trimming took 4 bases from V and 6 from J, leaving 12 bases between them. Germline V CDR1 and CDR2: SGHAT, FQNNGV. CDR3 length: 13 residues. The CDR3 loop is CASSSPGFAEAFF. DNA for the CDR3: TGTGCCAGCAGCTCACCGGGGTTCGCTGAAGCTTTCTTT.

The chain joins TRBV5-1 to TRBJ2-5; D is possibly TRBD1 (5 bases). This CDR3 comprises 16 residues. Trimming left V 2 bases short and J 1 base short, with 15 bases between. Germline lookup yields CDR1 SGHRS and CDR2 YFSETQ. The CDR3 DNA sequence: TGCGCCAGCAGCTTCTTTGGACACAGCCCCCAAGAGACCCAGTACTTC. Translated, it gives CASSFFGHSPQETQYF.

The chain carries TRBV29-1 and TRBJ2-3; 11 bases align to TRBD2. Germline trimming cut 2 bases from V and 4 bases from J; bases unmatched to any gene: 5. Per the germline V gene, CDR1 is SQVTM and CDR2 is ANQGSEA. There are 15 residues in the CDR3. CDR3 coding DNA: TGCAGCGTTGAAATAGCGGGGGGGCCGGCAGATACGCAGTATTTT. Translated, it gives CSVEIAGGPADTQYF.

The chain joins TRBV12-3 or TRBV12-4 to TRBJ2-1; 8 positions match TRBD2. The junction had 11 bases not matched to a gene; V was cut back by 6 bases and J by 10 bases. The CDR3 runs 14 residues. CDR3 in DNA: TGTGCCAGCAGGATAGCGGGACTATATGCCGAGCAGTTCTTC. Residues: CASRIAGLYAEQFF.

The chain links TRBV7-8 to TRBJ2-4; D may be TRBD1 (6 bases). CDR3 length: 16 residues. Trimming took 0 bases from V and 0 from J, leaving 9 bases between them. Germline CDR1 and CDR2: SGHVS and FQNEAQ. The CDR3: CASSLADSLAKNIQYF. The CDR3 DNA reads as TGTGCCAGCAGCTTAGCGGACAGCCTAGCCAAAAACATTCAGTACTTC.

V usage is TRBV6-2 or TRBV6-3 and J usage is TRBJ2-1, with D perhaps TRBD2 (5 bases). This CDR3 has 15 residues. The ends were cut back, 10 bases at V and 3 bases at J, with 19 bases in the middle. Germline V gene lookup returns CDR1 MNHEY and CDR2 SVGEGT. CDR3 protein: CAMGPGLSVYNEQFF. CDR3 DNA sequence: TGTGCCATGGGCCCCGGGCTTAGCGTCTACAATGAGCAGTTCTTC.

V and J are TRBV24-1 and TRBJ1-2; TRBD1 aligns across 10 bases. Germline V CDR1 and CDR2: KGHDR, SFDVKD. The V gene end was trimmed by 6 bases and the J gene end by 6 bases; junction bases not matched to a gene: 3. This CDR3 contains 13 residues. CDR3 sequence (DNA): TGTGCCACCAGTCCGGGACAGGGGAATGGCTACACCTTC. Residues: CATSPGQGNGYTF.

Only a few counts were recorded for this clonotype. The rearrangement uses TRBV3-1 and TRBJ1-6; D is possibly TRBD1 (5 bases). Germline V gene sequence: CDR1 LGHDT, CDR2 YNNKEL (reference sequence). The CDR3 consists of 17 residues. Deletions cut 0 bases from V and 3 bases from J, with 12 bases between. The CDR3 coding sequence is TGTGCCAGCAGCCAAGAACGCGAGGGGATCTATAATTCACCCCTCCACTTT. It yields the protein CASSQEREGIYNSPLHF.

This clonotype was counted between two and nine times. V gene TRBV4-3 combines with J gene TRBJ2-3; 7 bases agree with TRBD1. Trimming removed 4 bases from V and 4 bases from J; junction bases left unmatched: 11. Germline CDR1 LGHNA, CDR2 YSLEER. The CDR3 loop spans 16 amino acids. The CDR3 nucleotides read TGCGCCAGCAGCCGAGGGACAGAGGGTTTCCCAGATACGCAGTATTTT. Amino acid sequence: CASSRGTEGFPDTQYF.

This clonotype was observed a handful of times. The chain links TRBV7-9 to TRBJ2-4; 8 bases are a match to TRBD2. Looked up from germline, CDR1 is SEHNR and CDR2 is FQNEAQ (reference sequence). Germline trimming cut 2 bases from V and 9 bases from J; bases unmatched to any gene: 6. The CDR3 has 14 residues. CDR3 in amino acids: CASSLRSGGGIQYF. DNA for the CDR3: TGTGCCAGCAGCTTAAGAAGCGGGGGTGGCATTCAGTACTTC. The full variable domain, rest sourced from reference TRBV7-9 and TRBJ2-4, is DTGVSQNPRHKITKRGQNVTFRCDPISEHNRLYWYRQTLGQGPEFLTYFQNEAQLEKSRLLSDRFSAERPKGSFSTLEIQRTEQGDSAMYLCASSLRSGGGIQYFGAGTRLSVL.